A single sample is the source of the 32 T cell receptor beta chains below, sequenced in a study of T-cell reconstitution after alpha-beta-depleted transplantation in children. Library preparation (for TCRbeta) was performed with unique molecular identifiers. Via MiXCR, TCRdb re-called the PCR reads, giving one row per CDR3 protein. This sample has approximately 1,000,000 distinct CDR3 sequences; 25% to 35% occur once, and the top ten carry roughly 27%. Specimen: PBMCs, mostly from graft donor cells, collected 360 days after TCRalphabeta/CD19-depleted stem cell transplant. All receptors derive from a boy in the first two years of life who had a stem cell transplant for SCID, so the T cells may come from the graft donor.

The chain recombines TRBV4-1 with TRBJ1-3; TRBD1 is a possible D gene (5 bases). The CDR3 sequence is 16 residues long. Germline V CDR1 and CDR2: MGHRA, YSYEKL. Between the trimmed V and J ends, which lost 0 bases and 6 bases, there was a span of 15 bases. The CDR3 spells CASSQERRGGANTIYF. The CDR3 coding sequence is TGCGCCAGCAGCCAAGAGAGGCGGGGGGGAGCAAACACCATATATTTT.

This clonotype was seen more than once but under ten times. The chain uses TRBV5-1 and TRBJ2-1; D is ambiguous. Germline CDR1 SGHRS, CDR2 YFSETQ. Trimming stripped 2 bases from V and 2 bases from J, with 11 bases between. The CDR3 is 15 residues long. The CDR3 bases are TGCGCCAGCAGCTTCGCGAAGGCAACCTACAATGAGCAGTTCTTC. Its protein product is CASSFAKATYNEQFF.

This clonotype was counted between two and nine times. The chain employs TRBV11-1 and TRBJ2-2, with a weak D call TRBD1 (5 bases). The V end was cut by 2 bases, the J end by 3 bases, with 28 bases between. The CDR3 loop spans 21 amino acids. Germline CDR1 is SGHAT and CDR2 is FQDESV (reference sequence). Written as DNA, the CDR3 is TGTGCCAGCAGCTTATCACCTCCCGCAGGGTCCGATAAGGCCTACACCGGGGAGCTGTTTTTT. Translating it yields CASSLSPPAGSDKAYTGELFF.

V usage is TRBV6-2 or TRBV6-3 and J usage is TRBJ2-5; D perhaps matches TRBD1 (6 bases). Germline assignment: CDR1 MNHEY and CDR2 SVGEGT. Trimming pared 5 bases from V and 4 bases from J, leaving 23 bases between. This CDR3 has 17 amino acids. CDR3 sequence reads: CASSAPPWGRTPETQYF. The CDR3 bases are TGTGCCAGCAGTGCCCCCCCTTGGGGGCGGACACCAGAGACCCAGTACTTC.

The rearrangement links TRBV30 to TRBJ1-2, with TRBD1 identical over 9 bases. The CDR3 runs 15 residues. The junction had 9 bases not matched to a gene; V was cut back by 5 bases and J by 2 bases. Germline-derived CDR1 and CDR2 are GTSNPN and SVGIG (reference sequence). As DNA, the CDR3 is TGTGCCTGGGGCCTCGCACAGGGGGCGAACTATGGCTACACCTTC. Protein: CAWGLAQGANYGYTF. Drawing the rest from reference TRBV30 and TRBJ1-2, the complete variable domain is SQTIHQWPATLVQPVGSPLSLECTVEGTSNPNLYWYRQAAGRGLQLLFYSVGIGQISSEVPQNLSASRPQDRQFILSSKKLLLSDSGFYLCAWGLAQGANYGYTFGSGTRLTVV.

The gene calls are TRBV5-1 and TRBJ2-1; TRBD2 agrees at 8 bases. This CDR3 region has 15 residues. Germline CDR1 is SGHRS and CDR2 is YFSETQ. V lost 0 bases, J lost 7 bases, and 6 bases stayed unmatched. CDR3 sequence (DNA): TGCGCCAGCAGCTTGGCCTTAGCGGGGAAGAATGAGCAGTTCTTC. It specifies CASSLALAGKNEQFF.

This clonotype was found many times. The chain employs TRBV9 and TRBJ2-1; 9 nucleotides align to TRBD2. This CDR3 region has 16 residues. Germline trimming cut 4 bases from V and 6 bases from J; bases unmatched to any gene: 11. Germline V gene sequence: CDR1 SGDLS, CDR2 YYNGEE. The CDR3 region is CASSPPAGGPGNEQFF. CDR3 DNA: TGTGCCAGCAGCCCTCCGGCGGGGGGGCCAGGCAATGAGCAGTTCTTC.

The chain is built from TRBV7-2 and TRBJ1-1, with D possibly matching TRBD1 (5 bases). The CDR3 covers 13 residues. Per germline, CDR1 SGHTA and CDR2 FQGNSA. Between the trimmed V and J ends, which lost 4 bases and 5 bases, there was a span of 11 bases. The chain's CDR3 is CASSSGARTEAFF. The CDR3 DNA follows: TGTGCCAGCAGCTCCGGGGCGAGGACTGAAGCTTTCTTT.

Ten or more counts support this clonotype. The chain has TRBV5-5 and TRBJ2-5, with TRBD1 matching over 9 bases. The CDR3 is 13 residues long. The V gene end was trimmed by 6 bases and the J gene end by 7 bases; junction bases not matched to a gene: 7. Germline V lookup: CDR1 SGHKS, CDR2 YYEKEE (reference sequence). Here the CDR3 reads CASIQQGAGTQYF. Written as DNA, the CDR3 is TGTGCCAGCATTCAACAGGGGGCCGGGACCCAGTACTTC.

The chain uses TRBV6-1 and TRBJ2-7, with a possible D match to TRBD2 (5 bases). The length of the CDR3 is 15 residues. V was cut by 8 bases and J by 0 bases, with 17 bases left in between. Germline lookup yields CDR1 MNHNS and CDR2 SASEGT. CDR3 in amino acids: CASAPGSLSSYEQYF. CDR3 nucleotide sequence: TGTGCCAGCGCCCCGGGAAGTCTAAGCTCCTACGAGCAGTACTTC.

The chain has TRBV27 and TRBJ1-5; 8 positions agree with TRBD1. The CDR3 length is 15 residues. Germline V CDR1 and CDR2: MNHEY, SMNVEV (reference sequence). V gave up 5 bases and J gave up 2 bases; unmatched junction bases: 5. CDR3 protein: CASSPGTGRNQPQHF. In nucleotides, the CDR3 is TGTGCCAGCAGTCCAGGGACAGGTCGCAATCAGCCCCAGCATTTT.

This rearrangement joins TRBV3-1 to TRBJ2-1; 7 nucleotides match TRBD2. Germline CDR1 reads LGHDT; CDR2 reads YNNKEL (reference sequence). V gave up 1 base and J gave up 8 bases; unmatched junction bases: 14. This CDR3 contains 17 residues. The CDR3 here is CASSQVLRLTSRDEQFF. The CDR3 coding sequence is TGTGCCAGCAGCCAAGTACTGCGCTTGACTAGCCGAGATGAGCAGTTCTTC.

The table lists this clonotype with a few counts. V usage is TRBV24-1 and J usage is TRBJ2-3; no definite D call. Germline V gene data show CDR1 as KGHDR and CDR2 as SFDVKD. This CDR3 spans 14 amino acids. Trimming shortened V by 3 bases and J by 3 bases, and 9 bases separated the two germline ends. The CDR3: CATSDGGLTDTQYF. For the CDR3, the DNA is TGTGCCACCAGTGATGGTGGTCTGACAGATACGCAGTATTTT.

This clonotype was detected only a few times. The chain has TRBV6-5 and TRBJ1-1; 8 nucleotides agree with TRBD1. Trimming cost V 0 bases and J 5 bases; bases outside gene matches: 5. Germline assignment: CDR1 MNHEY and CDR2 SVGAGI. The CDR3 loop spans 15 amino acids. CDR3 bases: TGTGCCAGCAGTTACTCGGGCAGGGGGCGGACTGAAGCTTTCTTT. Translating gives CASSYSGRGRTEAFF.

This clonotype turned up a few times. The chain recombines TRBV20-1 with TRBJ2-5, with a tentative D call TRBD2 (6 bases). This CDR3 has 14 residues. Trimming took 5 bases from V and 0 from J, leaving 13 bases between them. The germline V gene encodes CDR1 DFQATT and CDR2 SNEGSKA (reference sequence). The CDR3 DNA is TGCAGTGCTCGATTCCTAGCGTACCAAGAGACCCAGTACTTC. Its translation is CSARFLAYQETQYF.

This clonotype has only a few counts. V and J are TRBV12-3 or TRBV12-4 and TRBJ2-7, with D unresolved. Trimming left V 4 bases short and J 3 bases short, with 10 bases between. CDR3 size: 13 residues. This CDR3 is CASSSVGSYEQYF. The CDR3 DNA reads as TGTGCCAGCAGTTCAGTGGGAAGCTACGAGCAGTACTTC.

This clonotype has only a few counts. V is TRBV6-2 or TRBV6-3 and J is TRBJ1-2; D remains unclear. Germline lookup yields CDR1 MNHEY and CDR2 SVGEGT. CDR3 size: 12 residues. V lost 3 bases, J lost 5 bases, and 7 bases lay in between. The CDR3 sequence: CASSYPEYGYTF. The CDR3 DNA reads TGTGCCAGCAGTTATCCGGAATATGGCTACACCTTC.

The rearrangement uses TRBV20-1 and TRBJ2-5, with TRBD2 matching 9 bases. The CDR3 runs to 14 residues. Trimming at V came to 4 bases and at J to 1 base, leaving 4 bases not matched to a gene. CDR1 is DFQATT and CDR2 is SNEGSKA in the germline V gene (reference sequence). In DNA, the CDR3 is TGCAGTGCTAATAGGGGACTAGCCCAAGAGACCCAGTACTTC. It yields the protein CSANRGLAQETQYF.

There are a few counts of this clonotype. CDR3 residues: CASSLVGTSGQNEQFF. The CDR3 DNA follows: TGTGCCAGCAGCTTAGTTGGGACTAGCGGGCAGAATGAGCAGTTCTTC. The chain couples TRBV7-2 to TRBJ2-1; 12 bases line up with TRBD2. The CDR3 is 16 residues long. V was clipped by 1 base and J by 7 bases; unmatched bases: 5. In germline, CDR1 is SGHTA, CDR2 FQGNSA. The entire variable domain, with the rest obtained from reference TRBV7-2 and TRBJ2-1, is as follows: GAGVSQSPSNKVTEKGKDVELRCDPISGHTALYWYRQSLGQGLEFLIYFQGNSAPDKSGLPSDRFSAERTGGSVSTLTIQRTQQEDSAVYLCASSLVGTSGQNEQFFGPGTRLTVL.

The chain links TRBV6-1 to TRBJ1-6; D possibly corresponds to TRBD1 (5 bases). This CDR3 has 13 amino acids. Per germline, CDR1 MNHNS and CDR2 SASEGT. Between the trimmed V and J ends, which lost 10 bases and 7 bases, there was a span of 14 bases. The CDR3 loop is CATIGGGNSPLHF. The CDR3 DNA follows: TGTGCCACCATTGGGGGAGGGAATTCACCCCTCCACTTT.

This clonotype has only a few counts. The V call is TRBV4-1, the J call TRBJ2-3; 7 bases match TRBD1. V dropped 0 bases and J dropped 1; count of bases not matched to a gene: 4. The length of the CDR3 is 16 residues. Germline V lookup: CDR1 MGHRA, CDR2 YSYEKL. The CDR3 DNA reads as TGCGCCAGCAGCCAAGATGGTGGACAGGGCACAGATACGCAGTATTTT. Translated: CASSQDGGQGTDTQYF.

This clonotype appeared a single time. CDR3 sequence (DNA): TGTGCCGGAGCGACAGGCGGCACAGATACGCAGTATTTT. This gives the protein CAGATGGTDTQYF. V gene TRBV28 combines with J gene TRBJ2-3, with D possibly matching TRBD1 (6 bases). CDR3 length: 13 amino acids. Per the germline V gene, CDR1 is MDHEN and CDR2 is SYDVKM. The germline V and J ends were trimmed by 11 bases and 1 base, with 13 bases remaining between them.

The chain recombines TRBV29-1 with TRBJ2-2; the D gene is possibly TRBD1 (5 bases). Between the trimmed V and J ends, which lost 5 bases and 6 bases, there was a span of 10 bases. Germline values: CDR1 SQVTM, CDR2 ANQGSEA. The CDR3 contains 12 residues. CDR3 sequence (DNA): TGCAGCGTTCCAGGGTGGGCCGGGGAGCTGTTTTTT. Residues: CSVPGWAGELFF.

The chain is built from TRBV19 and TRBJ1-5, with TRBD1 matching over 12 bases. In germline, CDR1 is LNHDA, CDR2 SQIVND (reference sequence). The junction had 8 bases not matched to a gene; V was cut back by 5 bases and J by 6 bases. The CDR3 has 16 amino acids. This CDR3 reads CASSETGTGGVQPQHF. The DNA for the CDR3 is TGTGCCAGTAGTGAGACCGGGACAGGGGGCGTTCAGCCCCAGCATTTT.

This clonotype was observed once. The gene calls are TRBV19 and TRBJ2-2; TRBD1 matches at 8 bases. After removal of 2 bases from V and 5 bases from J, the junction contained 4 bases not matched to a gene. Germline CDR1 is LNHDA and CDR2 is SQIVND (reference sequence). There are 15 residues in the CDR3. The CDR3 here is CASSITGTGTGELFF. The CDR3 coding sequence is TGTGCCAGTAGTATAACTGGGACAGGTACCGGGGAGCTGTTTTTT.

Comments on this clonotype: A much larger clone differs by one base, so this may be a read error. The V call is TRBV7-3, the J call TRBJ2-1; 7 bases line up with TRBD1. The CDR3 contains 15 residues. V was pared by 4 bases and J by 2 bases, with 5 bases of the junction left unmatched. Germline loops: CDR1 SGHTA, CDR2 FQGTGA. The chain's CDR3 is CASSYDRVTYNEQFF. The CDR3 DNA reads TGTGCCAGCAGCTACGACAGGGTTACCTACAATGAGCAGTTCTTC.

The J gene is TRBJ2-1, the V gene TRBV20-1; possibly TRBD1 or TRBD2 for D (6 bases each). Between the trimmed V and J ends, which lost 2 bases and 8 bases, there was a span of 22 bases. Per germline, CDR1 DFQATT and CDR2 SNEGSKA (reference sequence). The CDR3 extends over 16 amino acids. The CDR3 DNA sequence: TGCAGTGCTAGAACTTCTATGCTGGGGGGCTTAGATGAGCAGTTCTTC. Translating it yields CSARTSMLGGLDEQFF.

This clonotype was counted between two and nine times. The CDR3 DNA sequence: TGCAGTGCCGAGAGGGGCAATCAGCCCCAGCATTTT. Encoded protein: CSAERGNQPQHF. The rearrangement links TRBV20-1 to TRBJ1-5; D ambiguous. Between the trimmed V and J ends, which lost 6 bases and 2 bases, there was a span of 8 bases. The CDR3 is made up of 12 amino acids. CDR1 and CDR2 (germline): DFQATT, SNEGSKA (reference sequence).

The V and J genes are TRBV5-1 and TRBJ1-1; D not resolved. Germline V gene sequence: CDR1 SGHRS, CDR2 YFSETQ. Trimming cost V 4 bases and J 4 bases, with 17 bases left between them. CDR3 size: 15 residues. In DNA form, the CDR3 reads TGCGCCAGCAGCCTGGGCGGGGTAGGGAGCACTGAAGCTTTCTTT. Translated: CASSLGGVGSTEAFF.

A few counts support this clonotype. The V gene is TRBV2, the J gene TRBJ1-1; D might be TRBD1 (6 bases). In germline, CDR1 is SNHLY, CDR2 FYNNEI. V lost 6 bases, J lost 8 bases, and 13 bases lay in between. The CDR3 sequence is 12 residues long. The chain's CDR3 is CASRPRTDEAFF. The CDR3 bases are TGTGCCAGCAGACCGAGGACAGACGAAGCTTTCTTT.

This clonotype was counted between two and nine times. The chain combines TRBV5-1 with TRBJ2-7, with TRBD2 matching 9 bases. The CDR3 runs to 18 residues. The V gene end was trimmed by 0 bases and the J gene end by 5 bases; junction bases not matched to a gene: 15. Germline lookup yields CDR1 SGHRS and CDR2 YFSETQ. The CDR3 is CASSLETSGLTLINEQYF. The CDR3 DNA follows: TGCGCCAGCAGCTTGGAGACTAGCGGCCTAACCCTTATCAACGAGCAGTACTTC. The full variable domain, with the rest looked up from reference TRBV5-1 and TRBJ2-7, is KAGVTQTPRYLIKTRGQQVTLSCSPISGHRSVSWYQQTPGQGLQFLFEYFSETQRNKGNFPGRFSGRQFSNSRSEMNVSTLELGDSALYLCASSLETSGLTLINEQYFGPGTRLTVT.

This clonotype was observed a handful of times. This rearrangement joins TRBV4-3 to TRBJ2-1, with D hard to call. The CDR3 totals 16 residues. From germline, CDR1 is LGHNA and CDR2 YSLEER. Trimming took off 1 base at V and 2 bases at J, with 12 bases between the two ends. The CDR3 is CASSQVYGFAYNEQFF. CDR3 DNA: TGCGCCAGCAGCCAAGTTTACGGGTTTGCCTACAATGAGCAGTTCTTC.